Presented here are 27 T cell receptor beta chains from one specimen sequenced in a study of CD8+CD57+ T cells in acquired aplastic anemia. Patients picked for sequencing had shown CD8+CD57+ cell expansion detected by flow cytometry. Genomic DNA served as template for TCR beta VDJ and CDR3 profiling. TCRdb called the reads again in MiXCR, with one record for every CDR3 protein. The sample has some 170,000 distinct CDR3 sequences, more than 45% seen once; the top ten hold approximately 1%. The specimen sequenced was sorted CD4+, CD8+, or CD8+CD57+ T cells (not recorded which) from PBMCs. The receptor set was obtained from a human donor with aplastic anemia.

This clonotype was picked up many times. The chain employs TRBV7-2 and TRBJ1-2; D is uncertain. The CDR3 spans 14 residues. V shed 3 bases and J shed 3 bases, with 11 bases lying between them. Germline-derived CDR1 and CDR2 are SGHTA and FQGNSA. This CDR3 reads CASSFIRTDYGYTF. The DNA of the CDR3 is TGTGCCAGCAGCTTTATTAGAACGGACTATGGCTACACCTTC.

Written as DNA, the CDR3 is TGCGCCAGCAGCTTGGATCCTGGTCCGGATTCACCCCTCCACTTT. Its translation is CASSLDPGPDSPLHF. The J gene is TRBJ1-6, the V gene TRBV5-1; D gene ambiguous. Germline V CDR1 and CDR2: SGHRS, YFSETQ. CDR3 length: 15 amino acids. Trimming pared 0 bases from V and 8 bases from J, leaving 12 bases between.

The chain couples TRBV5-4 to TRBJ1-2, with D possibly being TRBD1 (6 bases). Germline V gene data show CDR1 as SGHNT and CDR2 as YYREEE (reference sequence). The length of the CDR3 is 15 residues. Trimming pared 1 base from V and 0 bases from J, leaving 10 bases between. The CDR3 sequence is CASSLSAGANYGYTF. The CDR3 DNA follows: TGTGCCAGCAGCTTGTCGGCAGGGGCTAACTATGGCTACACCTTC.

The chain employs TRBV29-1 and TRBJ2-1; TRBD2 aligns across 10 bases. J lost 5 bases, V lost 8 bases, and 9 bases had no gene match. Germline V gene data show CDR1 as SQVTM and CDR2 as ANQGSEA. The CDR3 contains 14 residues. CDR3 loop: CSSLAGGIDNEQFF. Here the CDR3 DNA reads TGCAGCTCCTTAGCGGGGGGAATCGACAATGAGCAGTTCTTC.

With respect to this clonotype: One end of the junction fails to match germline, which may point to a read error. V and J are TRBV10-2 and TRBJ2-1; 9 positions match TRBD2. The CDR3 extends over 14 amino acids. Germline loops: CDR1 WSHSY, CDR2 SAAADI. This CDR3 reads CASGVRGGVGEQFF. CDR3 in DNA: TGTGCCAGCGGAGTGCGGGGGGGAGTGGGTGAGCAGTTCTTC.

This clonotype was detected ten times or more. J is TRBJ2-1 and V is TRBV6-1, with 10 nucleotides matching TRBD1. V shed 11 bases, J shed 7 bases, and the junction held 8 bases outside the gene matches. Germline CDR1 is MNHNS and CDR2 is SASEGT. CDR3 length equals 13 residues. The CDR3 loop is CAGAGTGENEQFF. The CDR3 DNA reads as TGTGCCGGCGCAGGGACAGGGGAAAATGAGCAGTTCTTC.

The DNA of the CDR3 is TGTGCCAGCAGCTTAAAGGGCACTAGCGGGAGGCTAAATGAGCAGTTCTTC. Protein: CASSLKGTSGRLNEQFF. The chain carries TRBV11-1 and TRBJ2-1; 12 bases map to TRBD2. Germline-derived CDR1 and CDR2 are SGHAT and FQDESV (reference sequence). The V segment lost 2 bases and the J segment 7 bases; nucleotides outside the gene matches: 9. The CDR3 extends over 17 amino acids.

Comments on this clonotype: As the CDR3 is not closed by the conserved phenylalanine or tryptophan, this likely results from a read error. CDR3 in DNA: TGTGCCACCAGCAGAGATACCCCAAGCGGGGGCCGTGACCAAGAGACCCAGTACCTC. As protein: CATSRDTPSGGRDQETQYL. V usage is TRBV15 and J usage is TRBJ2-5, with 8 bases matching TRBD2. The germline gives CDR1 LNHNV, CDR2 YYDKDF (reference sequence). V was pared by 0 bases and J by 0 bases, with 12 bases of the junction left unmatched. The CDR3 runs to 19 residues.

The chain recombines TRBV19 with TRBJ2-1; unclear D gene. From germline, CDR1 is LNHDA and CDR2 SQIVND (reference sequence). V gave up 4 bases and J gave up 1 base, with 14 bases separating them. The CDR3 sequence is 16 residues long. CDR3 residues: CASSTVFTVSYNEQFF. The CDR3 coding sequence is TGTGCCAGTAGTACCGTTTTTACAGTATCCTACAATGAGCAGTTCTTC.

CDR3 protein: CSVKTGGNEKLFF. Written as DNA, the CDR3 is TGCAGCGTCAAGACAGGTGGTAATGAAAAACTGTTTTTT. This chain joins TRBV29-1 and TRBJ1-4; possibly TRBD1 for D (6 bases). CDR3 size: 13 residues. V lost 6 bases and J lost 4, with 12 bases in between. CDR1 is SQVTM, CDR2 ANQGSEA, per germline.

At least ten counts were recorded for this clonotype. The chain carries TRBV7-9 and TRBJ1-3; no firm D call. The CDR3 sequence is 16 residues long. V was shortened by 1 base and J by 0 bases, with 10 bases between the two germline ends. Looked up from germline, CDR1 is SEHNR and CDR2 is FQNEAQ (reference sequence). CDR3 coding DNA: TGTGCCAGCAGCTTAGACCGCCGGAGCTCTGGAAACACCATATATTTT. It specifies CASSLDRRSSGNTIYF. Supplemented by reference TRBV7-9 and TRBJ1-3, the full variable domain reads DTGVSQNPRHKITKRGQNVTFRCDPISEHNRLYWYRQTLGQGPEFLTYFQNEAQLEKSRLLSDRFSAERPKGSFSTLEIQRTEQGDSAMYLCASSLDRRSSGNTIYFGEGSWLTVV.

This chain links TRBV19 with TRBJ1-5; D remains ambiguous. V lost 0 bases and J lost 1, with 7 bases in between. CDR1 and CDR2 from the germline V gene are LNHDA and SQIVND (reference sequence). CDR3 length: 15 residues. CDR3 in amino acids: CASSIDQESNQPQHF. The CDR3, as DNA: TGTGCCAGTAGTATAGATCAGGAAAGCAATCAGCCCCAGCATTTT.

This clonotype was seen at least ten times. The chain's CDR3 is CASSSSGTKETQYF. The CDR3 DNA reads as TGCGCCAGCAGCTCCTCCGGGACCAAAGAGACCCAGTACTTC. The chain employs TRBV5-1 and TRBJ2-5; D possibly uses TRBD1 or TRBD2 (5 bases each). The CDR3 sequence is 14 residues long. The V gene's germline CDR1 is SGHRS and CDR2 YFSETQ. V was pared by 3 bases and J by 3 bases, with 12 bases between.

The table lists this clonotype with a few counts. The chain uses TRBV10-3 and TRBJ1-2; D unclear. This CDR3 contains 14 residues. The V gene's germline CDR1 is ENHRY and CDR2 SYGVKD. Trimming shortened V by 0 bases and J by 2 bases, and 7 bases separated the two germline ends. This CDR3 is CAISESVQNYGYTF. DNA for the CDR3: TGTGCCATCAGTGAGTCGGTCCAGAACTATGGCTACACCTTC.

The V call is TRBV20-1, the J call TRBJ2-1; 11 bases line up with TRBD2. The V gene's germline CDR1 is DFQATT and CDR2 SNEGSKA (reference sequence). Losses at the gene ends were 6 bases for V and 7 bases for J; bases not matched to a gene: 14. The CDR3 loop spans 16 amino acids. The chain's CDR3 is CSATRGLAGGGNEQFF. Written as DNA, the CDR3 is TGCAGTGCCACCCGGGGTCTAGCGGGGGGTGGTAATGAGCAGTTCTTC.

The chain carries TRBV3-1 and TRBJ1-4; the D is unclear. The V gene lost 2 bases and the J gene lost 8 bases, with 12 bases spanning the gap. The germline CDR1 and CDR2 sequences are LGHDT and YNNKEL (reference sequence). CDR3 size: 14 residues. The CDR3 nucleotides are TGTGCCAGCAGCCAAAGCCTATTCGGGGAAAAACTGTTTTTT. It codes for CASSQSLFGEKLFF.

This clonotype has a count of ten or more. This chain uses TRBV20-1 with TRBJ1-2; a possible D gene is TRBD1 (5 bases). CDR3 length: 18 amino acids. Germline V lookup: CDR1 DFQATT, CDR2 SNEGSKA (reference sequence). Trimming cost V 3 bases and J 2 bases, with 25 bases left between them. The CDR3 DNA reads TGCAGTGCTAGTCGGGGGGTCTACTCGGTGGAGAGAAACTATGGCTACACCTTC. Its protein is CSASRGVYSVERNYGYTF.

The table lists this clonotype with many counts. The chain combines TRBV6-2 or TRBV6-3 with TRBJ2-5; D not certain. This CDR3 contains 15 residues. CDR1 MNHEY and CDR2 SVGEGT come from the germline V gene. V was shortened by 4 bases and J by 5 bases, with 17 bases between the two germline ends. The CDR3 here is CASSSLLGLGETQYF. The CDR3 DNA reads TGTGCCAGCAGTTCTCTACTGGGCCTGGGGGAGACCCAGTACTTC.

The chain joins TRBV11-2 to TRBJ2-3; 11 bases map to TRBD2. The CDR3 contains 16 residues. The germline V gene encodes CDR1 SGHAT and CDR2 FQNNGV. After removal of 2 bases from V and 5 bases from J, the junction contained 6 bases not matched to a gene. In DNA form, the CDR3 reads TGTGCCAGCAGCTTAAGACTAGCGGGAATAAGAGATACGCAGTATTTT. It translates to CASSLRLAGIRDTQYF.

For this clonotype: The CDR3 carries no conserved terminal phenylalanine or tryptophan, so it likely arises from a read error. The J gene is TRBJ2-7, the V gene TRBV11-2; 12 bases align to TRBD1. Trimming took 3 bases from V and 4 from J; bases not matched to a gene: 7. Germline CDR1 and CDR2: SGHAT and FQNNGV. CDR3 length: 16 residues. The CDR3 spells CASSFPGTGGLYEQYS. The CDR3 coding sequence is TGTGCCAGCAGCTTCCCCGGGACAGGGGGCTTGTACGAGCAGTACTCC.

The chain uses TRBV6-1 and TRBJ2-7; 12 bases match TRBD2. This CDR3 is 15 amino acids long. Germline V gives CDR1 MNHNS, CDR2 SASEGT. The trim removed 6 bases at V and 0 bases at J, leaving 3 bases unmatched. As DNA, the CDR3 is TGTGCCAGCAGCCGGACTAGCGGGGCCTCCTACGAGCAGTACTTC. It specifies CASSRTSGASYEQYF.

CDR3 coding DNA: TGTGCCAGCAGTTGGGACAGGGGCGCGAGCAATCAGCCCCAGCATTTT. Translation gives CASSWDRGASNQPQHF. This rearrangement joins TRBV2 to TRBJ1-5, with 10 bases lining up with TRBD1. Unmatched junction bases numbered 5, after V lost 5 bases and J lost 1 base. CDR1 and CDR2 from the germline V gene are SNHLY and FYNNEI. The CDR3 is 16 amino acids.

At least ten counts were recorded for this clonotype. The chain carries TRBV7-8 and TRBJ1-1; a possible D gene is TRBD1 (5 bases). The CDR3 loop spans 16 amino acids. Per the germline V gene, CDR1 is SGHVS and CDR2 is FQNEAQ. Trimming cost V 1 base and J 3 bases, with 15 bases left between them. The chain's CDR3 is CASSLGSIGGYTEAFF. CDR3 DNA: TGTGCCAGCAGCTTAGGCAGCATCGGGGGATACACTGAAGCTTTCTTT.

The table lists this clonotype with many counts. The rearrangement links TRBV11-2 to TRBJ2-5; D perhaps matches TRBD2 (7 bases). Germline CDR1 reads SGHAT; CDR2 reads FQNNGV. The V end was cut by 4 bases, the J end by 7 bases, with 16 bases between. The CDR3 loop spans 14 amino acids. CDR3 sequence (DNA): TGTGCCAGCAGCTCAAGGGGGGGGGCATGGACCCAGTACTTC. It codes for CASSSRGGAWTQYF.

CDR3: CASSPTSGAGELFF. In nucleotides, the CDR3 is TGTGCCAGCAGCCCCACTAGCGGGGCAGGGGAGCTGTTTTTT. This chain links TRBV7-3 with TRBJ2-2; 10 nucleotides match TRBD2. Germline V gives CDR1 SGHTA, CDR2 FQGTGA. Losses at the gene ends were 5 bases for V and 8 bases for J; bases not matched to a gene: 5. CDR3 length: 14 residues.

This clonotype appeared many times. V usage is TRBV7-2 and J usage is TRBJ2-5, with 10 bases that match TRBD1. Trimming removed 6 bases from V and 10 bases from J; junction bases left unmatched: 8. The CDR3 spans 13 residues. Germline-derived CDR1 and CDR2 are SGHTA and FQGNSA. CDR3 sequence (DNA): TGTGCCAGCAGTCGAGACAGGGGGCGAAACCAGTACTTC. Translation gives CASSRDRGRNQYF.

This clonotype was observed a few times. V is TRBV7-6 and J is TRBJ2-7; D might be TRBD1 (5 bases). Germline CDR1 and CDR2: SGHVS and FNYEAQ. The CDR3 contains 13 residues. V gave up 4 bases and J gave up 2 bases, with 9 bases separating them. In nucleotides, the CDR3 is TGTGCCAGCAGCTCCAGACAGACCTACGAGCAGTACTTC. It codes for CASSSRQTYEQYF.